Listed below are T cell receptor beta chains from one sample, sequenced in a study of cytomegalovirus exposure and HLA in healthy donors. The assay was immunoSEQ multiplex PCR, and TCRdb's table has in-frame clones only and misses some. The sample shows under 150,000 clones, over 70% of them seen only once. Sequencing was performed on PBMCs. The receptors come from an older woman in good health and CMV-seropositive. CDR3s include the opening cysteine and the closing phenylalanine or tryptophan. D genes are given only for firm matches. Clone sizes are given selectively: once, few, many, or a class where the clone is expanded.

v_call	d_call	j_call	clone_size	cdr3_aa	cdr3_nt
TRBV2	TRBD1	TRBJ2-2	.	CASSERTGVLTGELFF	TGTGCCAGCAGTGAGAGGACAGGCGTACTCACCGGGGAGCTGTTTTTT
TRBV7-6	.	TRBJ1-1	.	CASSLVQWANTEAFF	TGTGCCAGCAGCTTAGTTCAGTGGGCTAACACTGAAGCTTTCTTT
TRBV9	.	TRBJ2-7	few	CASSSQGPLYEQYF	TGTGCCAGCAGCTCACAGGGCCCCCTCTACGAGCAGTACTTC
TRBV2	TRBD2	TRBJ2-1	.	CASSGTSGANEQFF	TGTGCCAGCAGTGGGACTAGCGGGGCAAATGAGCAGTTCTTC
TRBV18	TRBD1	TRBJ2-7	.	CASSANRGSYEQYF	TGTGCCAGCTCAGCGAACAGGGGATCCTACGAGCAGTACTTC
TRBV5-6	TRBD1	TRBJ1-5	.	CASSLNFGQGDQPQHF	TGTGCCAGCAGCCTAAACTTTGGACAGGGGGATCAGCCCCAGCATTTT
TRBV11-2	.	TRBJ1-2	.	CASSFSEGVGYGYTF	TGTGCCAGCAGCTTTTCTGAGGGAGTCGGCTATGGCTACACCTTC
TRBV4-1	TRBD1	TRBJ1-4	few	CASSQGTGGNEKLFF	TGCGCCAGCAGCCAAGGAACAGGGGGAAATGAAAAACTGTTTTTT
TRBV11-2	TRBD1	TRBJ2-6	.	CASSSGDSPRGGANVLTF	TGTGCCAGCAGCTCCGGGGACAGCCCGAGAGGAGGGGCCAACGTCCTGACTTTC
TRBV11-2	TRBD1	TRBJ1-1	.	CASSLVFRGRGDTEAFF	TGTGCCAGCAGCTTAGTTTTCAGGGGGCGCGGGGACACTGAAGCTTTCTTT
TRBV6-1	TRBD1	TRBJ2-1	.	CASSLQGWADEQFF	TGTGCCAGCAGTCTACAGGGGTGGGCCGACGAGCAGTTCTTC
TRBV6-6	TRBD2	TRBJ2-3	few	CASKVRGGASDTQYF	TGTGCCAGCAAAGTACGCGGGGGGGCTTCAGATACGCAGTATTTT
TRBV25-1	.	TRBJ1-1	.	CASSQGYTEAFF	TGTGCCAGCAGTCAGGGGTACACTGAAGCTTTCTTT
TRBV27	.	TRBJ1-5	.	CASSLNPRQPQHF	TGTGCCAGCAGTTTAAACCCGCGGCAGCCCCAGCATTTT
TRBV7-3	.	TRBJ1-1	few	CASSPLGQGGRPEAFF	TGTGCCAGCAGCCCATTGGGGCAGGGCGGTCGACCTGAAGCTTTCTTT
TRBV10-2	TRBD1	TRBJ1-1	few	CASSTGAEAFF	TGCGCCAGCAGTACAGGGGCCGAAGCTTTCTTT
TRBV28	TRBD1	TRBJ2-7	few	CASSSGGAQRYEQYF	TGTGCCAGCAGTTCAGGGGGCGCCCAACGGTACGAGCAGTACTTC
TRBV14	.	TRBJ1-1	.	CASSLGAEAFF	TGTGCCAGCAGCCTGGGAGCTGAAGCTTTCTTT
TRBV2	TRBD1	TRBJ2-5	.	CASSYRDRTQETQYF	TGTGCCAGCAGTTATCGGGACAGAACCCAAGAGACCCAGTACTTC